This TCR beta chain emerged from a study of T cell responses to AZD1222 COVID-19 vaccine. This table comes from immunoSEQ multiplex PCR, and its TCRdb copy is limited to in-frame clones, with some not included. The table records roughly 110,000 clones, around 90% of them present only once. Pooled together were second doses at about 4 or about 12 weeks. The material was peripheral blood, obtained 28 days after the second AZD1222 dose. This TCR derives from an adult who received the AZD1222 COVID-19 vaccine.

Here the CDR3 reads CASSLAPGTAEAFF. For the CDR3, the DNA is TGTGCCAGCAGCTTAGCGCCGGGAACCGCTGAAGCTTTCTTT. V usage is TRBV7-9 and J usage is TRBJ1-1; D gene uncertain. The length of the CDR3 is 14 residues. V was trimmed by 0 bases and J by 6 bases, leaving 11 bases between them. Germline values: CDR1 SEHNR, CDR2 FQNEAQ (reference sequence). The variable domain in full, completed from reference TRBV7-9 and TRBJ1-1, reads DTGVSQNPRHKITKRGQNVTFRCDPISEHNRLYWYRQTLGQGPEFLTYFQNEAQLEKSRLLSDRFSAERPKGSFSTLEIQRTEQGDSAMYLCASSLAPGTAEAFFGQGTRLTVV.